A selection of T cell receptor beta chains follows, all from one sample in a study of shared clonotypes between healthy human individuals. Produced via immunoSEQ multiplex PCR; TCRdb's table is partial and in-frame only. The repertoire holds about 2.4 million clones, with 80% to 95% as singletons. Sequencing was carried out using naive CD4+ T cells from PBMCs. The receptors were sampled from a young man in good health. Some clones in this sample may be carry-over from other donors' samples. CDR3s include the opening cysteine and the closing phenylalanine or tryptophan. The D gene is left open where the match is weak. Clone size is not always given. Where it is, it says once, few, many or a class for expanded clones.

V gene,D gene,J gene,clone size,CDR3 DNA,CDR3 protein
TRBV9,TRBD2,TRBJ2-7,-,TGTGCCAGCAGCGTAGGAGGGGGACTAGCGCCTTCTGTGGAGCAGTACTTC,CASSVGGGLAPSVEQYF
TRBV28,-,TRBJ1-1,-,TGTGCCAGCGCCAAAGCCAAGGCTATGAACACTGAAGCTTTCTTT,CASAKAKAMNTEAFF
TRBV29-1,TRBD2,TRBJ2-2,-,TGCAGCGTACTACTAGCGGGAGCCACCGGGGAGCTGTTTTTT,CSVLLAGATGELFF
TRBV5-1,-,TRBJ2-3,-,TGCGCCAGCAGCTTGACCCCCGGAGGGCCAGGGATTACGCAGTATTTT,CASSLTPGGPGITQYF
TRBV2,-,TRBJ2-6,-,TGTGCCAGCAGTAAGGAGGGGGCTGGGGCCAACGTCCTGACTTTC,CASSKEGAGANVLTF
TRBV5-6,-,TRBJ1-3,once,TGTGCCAGCAGCCTTAACATTGGAAACACCATATATTTT,CASSLNIGNTIYF
TRBV30,TRBD1,TRBJ2-5,-,TGTGCCTGGGGCGGACAGGGAGCAGAGACCCAGTACTTC,CAWGGQGAETQYF
TRBV7-2,-,TRBJ2-7,-,TGTGCCAGCAGCTTATTCGGCAGGGCCTCTGCGGGGGAGCAGTACTTC,CASSLFGRASAGEQYF
TRBV6-5,-,TRBJ2-4,once,TGTGCCAGCAGTGAAGCCGGCCAGTACTTC,CASSEAGQYF
TRBV19,-,TRBJ1-4,-,TGTGCCAGTACCATGGGAGCTAATGAAAAACTGTTTTTT,CASTMGANEKLFF
TRBV6-6,-,TRBJ2-1,-,TGTGCCAGCAGCCCCGACAGCCGTTCTGGGGATGAGCAGTTCTTC,CASSPDSRSGDEQFF
TRBV10-3,-,TRBJ2-2,once,TGTGCCATCAGTGACCCCCGAGCCGGGGAGCTGTTTTTT,CAISDPRAGELFF
TRBV7-9,TRBD2,TRBJ2-1,-,TGTGCCAGCAGCCCTAGCGGAGCTACCTACAATGAGCAGTTCTTC,CASSPSGATYNEQFF
TRBV6-5,-,TRBJ1-2,-,TGTGCCAGCACCGAGGGACCCTTGGAGGGCTACACCTTC,CASTEGPLEGYTF
TRBV19,-,TRBJ2-5,-,TGTGCCAGTAGTATTGTCCCAGAAGAGACCCAGTACTTC,CASSIVPEETQYF
TRBV5-1,TRBD1,TRBJ1-3,-,TGCGCCAGCAGCCCGGTCCCGACAGGGGCCCGTAACACCATATATTTT,CASSPVPTGARNTIYF
TRBV7-2,-,TRBJ2-3,-,TGTGCCAGCAGCTTAGGAGGGTTTGGGACAGATACGCAGTATTTT,CASSLGGFGTDTQYF
TRBV28,-,TRBJ1-5,-,TGTGCCAGCAGTTCAGGGGAGGGTGGGGGGCAGCCCCAGCATTTT,CASSSGEGGGQPQHF
TRBV28,-,TRBJ1-2,once,TGTGCCAGCAGTGGGGGGTATGGCTACACCTTC,CASSGGYGYTF
TRBV4-2,TRBD2,TRBJ2-1,-,TGTGCCAGCAGCTCTCCGGGACTAGGGGAAAATGAGCAGTTCTTC,CASSSPGLGENEQFF
TRBV7-2,-,TRBJ1-2,-,TGTGCCAGCAGCTTTGGAGGGCCCTCCAACTATGGCTACACCTTC,CASSFGGPSNYGYTF
TRBV2,TRBD2,TRBJ2-2,-,TGTGCCAGCAGCGGGAGGGCCTACACCGGGGAGCTGTTTTTT,CASSGRAYTGELFF
TRBV2,TRBD1,TRBJ2-5,-,TGTGCCAGCACTGAAGGAAGGGGGCGAGAGACCCAGTACTTC,CASTEGRGRETQYF
TRBV28,TRBD1,TRBJ1-2,-,TGTGCCAGCAGTTTTCCCGAGACAGGGGGAAGAGCCTATGGCTACACCTTC,CASSFPETGGRAYGYTF
TRBV7-3,-,TRBJ2-1,-,TGTGCCAGCAGCCCCTCCCTCCGGGGGAGAGGCAATGAGCAGTTCTTC,CASSPSLRGRGNEQFF
TRBV9,-,TRBJ1-1,few,TGTGCCAGCAGCGTAGCGGGGGGCGACACTGAAGCTTTCTTT,CASSVAGGDTEAFF
TRBV18,-,TRBJ2-1,-,TGTGCCAGCTCACCATTAGCGGGACAGTGGAATGAGCAGTTCTTC,CASSPLAGQWNEQFF
TRBV5-4,TRBD2,TRBJ2-7,-,TGTGCCAGCAGCTCAAGCACTAGCGGGGACGAGCAGTACTTC,CASSSSTSGDEQYF
TRBV6-6,TRBD2,TRBJ2-1,once,TGTGCCAGCAGGCTAGCGGCGAACAATGAGCAGTTCTTC,CASRLAANNEQFF
TRBV9,-,TRBJ1-2,-,TGTGCGTCAAGCGTAACCGGGGGAAACTATGGCTACACCTTC,CASSVTGGNYGYTF
TRBV7-2,TRBD1,TRBJ2-2,-,TGTGCCAGCAGCTTAGGGATTAGTAGGGACAGGGGAGTCACCGGGGAGCTGTTTTTT,CASSLGISRDRGVTGELFF
TRBV12-5,-,TRBJ1-1,few,TGTGCTAGTGGTAACGGACACGTGAACACTGAAGCTTTCTTT,CASGNGHVNTEAFF
TRBV6-4,-,TRBJ2-2,-,TGTGCCAGCAGTGTCAACTCGGGAGTTACCGGGGAGCTGTTTTTT,CASSVNSGVTGELFF
TRBV6-1,-,TRBJ2-7,few,TGTGCCAGCAGTGAATGGGGCCGGGAGCAGTACTTC,CASSEWGREQYF
TRBV30,-,TRBJ1-1,once,TGTGCCTGGAGCCCTTCAGGGACTAACACTGAAGCTTTCTTT,CAWSPSGTNTEAFF
TRBV5-1,TRBD2,TRBJ2-5,-,TGCGCCAGCAGCTTGGCGACTAGCGGGGGCCAAGAGACCCAGTACTTC,CASSLATSGGQETQYF
TRBV28,-,TRBJ1-4,few,TGTGCCAGCAGCCGCAGGATTGAAAAACTGTTTTTT,CASSRRIEKLFF
TRBV30,-,TRBJ1-3,-,TGTGCCTGGAGTGTGGTCCAAGGAAACACCATATATTTT,CAWSVVQGNTIYF
TRBV28,-,TRBJ1-4,-,TGTGCCAGCAACACAGGAGGTGGTTATGAAAAACTGTTTTTT,CASNTGGGYEKLFF
TRBV7-9,-,TRBJ1-3,-,TGTGCCAGCAGCTGGAGGGGCGCGGGAAACACCATATATTTT,CASSWRGAGNTIYF
TRBV18,-,TRBJ2-1,-,TGTGCCAGCTCACCACCGCCGGGAAACAATGAGCAGTTCTTC,CASSPPPGNNEQFF
TRBV2,TRBD2,TRBJ2-2,-,TGTGCCAGCAGGAGGACTAGCGCCGCCGGGGAGCTGTTTTTT,CASRRTSAAGELFF
TRBV4-3,TRBD1,TRBJ1-4,-,TGCGCCAGCAGCCCGGAATCAACAGGGGGTGAAAAACTGTTTTTT,CASSPESTGGEKLFF
TRBV28,-,TRBJ2-4,-,TGTGCCAGCAGCGCTAGAGCTCTAGCCAAAAACATTCAGTACTTC,CASSARALAKNIQYF
TRBV19,TRBD2,TRBJ2-7,-,TGTGCCAGCAGCCCCCTAGCGGGAGGGCCCGAGCAGTACTTC,CASSPLAGGPEQYF
TRBV10-1,-,TRBJ2-7,-,TGCGCCAGCAGGAAGAAGCAGGGGCCTAACTACGAGCAGTACTTC,CASRKKQGPNYEQYF
TRBV28,-,TRBJ1-4,-,TGTGCCAGCAGTCTACCACAGGGCAGGGTTGAAAAACTGTTTTTT,CASSLPQGRVEKLFF
TRBV15,-,TRBJ2-7,-,TGTGCCACCAGCAGAGGCGGGACCCCTAGCCACGAGCAGTACTTC,CATSRGGTPSHEQYF
TRBV11-2,TRBD1,TRBJ2-7,-,TGTGCCAGCAGCACAGGGGTCGAGCAGTACTTC,CASSTGVEQYF
TRBV6-4,-,TRBJ2-7,-,TGTGCCAGCAGGCGGACACCTTCCTACGAGCAGTACTTC,CASRRTPSYEQYF
TRBV14,-,TRBJ2-1,-,TGTGCCAGCAGCCAAGCACTACAGCAGTTCTTC,CASSQALQQFF